The sequence of this TCR beta chain was determined in a study of blood T cells in healthy people across ages. General observations from the study: Estimates based on one million T cells were treated as lower bounds. Unsorted PBMCs blocked a conclusive comparison of naive and antigen-experienced cells. In these data, TCR beta diversity tracked strongly with naive T cell percentage.

V lost 1 base to trimming and J lost 13 bases; unmatched junction nucleotides: 4. Per the germline V gene, CDR1 is SGHTA and CDR2 is FQGNSA. The CDR3 loop spans 12 amino acids. About this clonotype: Its antigen is unidentified.

Every sample gave at least 5 micrograms of total RNA when it was extracted. Combining a sample-barcoded 5' primer with a J-beta primer mix, a second PCR ran for roughly 7 to 12 cycles. TCRdb re-derived calls from the 5' RACE reads in MiXCR, one entry per CDR3 protein. The repertoire holds fewer than 1,000,000 distinct CDR3 sequences, with 40% to 50% as singletons. The chain joins TRBV7-2 to TRBJ2-1; 7 nucleotides line up with TRBD2. The sample was blood. The receptor was isolated from a man between 60 and 75 years old in good health. The CDR3 DNA reads TGTGCCAGCAGCTTAGAAGCGGGGCCCCAGTTCTTC. As protein: CASSLEAGPQFF.